Presented here are 12 T cell receptor beta chains from one specimen sequenced in a study of blood T cell repertoires in COVID-19. Using immunoSEQ multiplex PCR, the repertoire was profiled, and TCRdb retains in-frame clones only, with some absent. In the table there are under 200,000 clones, 88% of which are singletons. The sequenced material came from peripheral blood. These receptors came from a man aged 35-49 years with active or convalescent COVID-19.

The chain employs TRBV4-3 and TRBJ1-4; tentatively, D is TRBD1 (5 bases). V was cut by 4 bases and J by 8 bases, with 17 bases left in between. CDR1 is LGHNA, CDR2 YSLEER, per germline. The CDR3 runs to 15 residues. The chain's CDR3 is CASSRTTQGGEKLFF. In DNA form, the CDR3 reads TGCGCCAGCAGCCGTACAACGCAGGGCGGCGAAAAACTGTTTTTT.

The chain links TRBV18 to TRBJ1-2; 9 bases align to TRBD1. Trimming took 3 bases from V and 4 from J; bases not matched to a gene: 3. CDR1 and CDR2 (germline): KGHSH, LQKENI. The CDR3 is made up of 14 amino acids. CDR3 sequence reads: CASSPGQGAYGYTF. The CDR3 nucleotides are TGTGCCAGCTCACCGGGACAGGGAGCCTATGGCTACACCTTC.

The rearrangement links TRBV6-6 to TRBJ2-4; 9 positions match TRBD1. This CDR3 has 18 amino acids. V was clipped by 5 bases and J by 1 base; unmatched bases: 12. Germline CDR1 and CDR2: MNHNY and SVGAGI (reference sequence). The chain's CDR3 is CASSPGTGFNLAKNIQYF. The CDR3 DNA reads as TGTGCCAGCAGTCCCGGGACAGGGTTTAATCTGGCCAAAAACATTCAGTACTTC.

CDR3 residues: CASSPGTGGLNEQFF. CDR3 nucleotide sequence: TGTGCCAGCAGCCCGGGGACAGGGGGCCTTAATGAGCAGTTCTTC. The chain has TRBV7-9 and TRBJ2-1, with TRBD1 matching over 12 bases. Germline CDR1 reads SEHNR; CDR2 reads FQNEAQ (reference sequence). The V segment lost 5 bases and the J segment 7 bases; nucleotides outside the gene matches: 6. This CDR3 has 15 residues.

The gene calls are TRBV27 and TRBJ2-7; 13 bases align to TRBD2. The CDR3 sequence is 16 residues long. CDR1 and CDR2 from the germline V gene are MNHEY and SMNVEV (reference sequence). Trimming cost V 5 bases and J 1 base; bases outside gene matches: 5. DNA of the CDR3: TGTGCCAGCAGTCCAAGACTAGCGGGAGGTTCCTACGAGCAGTACTTC. It translates to CASSPRLAGGSYEQYF.

This sequence joins TRBV25-1 and TRBJ1-2; D unresolved. The CDR3 contains 14 residues. V was shortened by 3 bases and J by 6 bases, with 14 bases between the two germline ends. From germline, CDR1 is MGHDK and CDR2 SYGVNS. The CDR3, as DNA: TGTGCCAGCAGTGATGCGGGGTCCAAACATGGCTACACCTTC. Translation gives CASSDAGSKHGYTF.

The rearrangement joins TRBV28 to TRBJ1-1; a possible D gene is TRBD1 (6 bases). This CDR3 is 14 amino acids long. Deletions cut 5 bases from V and 1 base from J, with 11 bases between. Looked up from germline, CDR1 is MDHEN and CDR2 is SYDVKM. CDR3 protein: CASSDRDTNTEAFF. DNA of the CDR3: TGTGCCAGCAGTGACCGGGACACGAACACTGAAGCTTTCTTT.

The rearrangement joins TRBV11-3 to TRBJ2-2; D ambiguous. Germline CDR1 SGHNT, CDR2 YENEEA. This CDR3 is built from 12 residues. The V gene lost 3 bases and the J gene lost 8 bases, with 7 bases spanning the gap. The CDR3 loop is CASSFPPGELFF. The CDR3 DNA reads TGTGCCAGCAGCTTCCCCCCTGGGGAGCTGTTTTTT.

The chain joins TRBV2 to TRBJ2-5; D remains unclear. CDR3 size: 12 residues. The germline V gene has CDR1 SNHLY and CDR2 FYNNEI. Trimming pared 6 bases from V and 3 bases from J, leaving 8 bases between. CDR3 amino acids: CASRGLKETQYF. The DNA for the CDR3 is TGTGCCAGCAGGGGCCTAAAAGAGACCCAGTACTTC.

At least ten counts were recorded for this clone. V is TRBV4-2 and J is TRBJ2-7; D is unclear. Germline CDR1 and CDR2: LGHNA and YNFKEQ. Trimming took off 0 bases at V and 2 bases at J, with 20 bases between the two ends. This CDR3 is 18 amino acids long. The CDR3 region has the DNA TGTGCCAGCAGCCAAGATAGGCTAGAGGTCATGGCGGCCTACGAGCAGTACTTC. Translating it yields CASSQDRLEVMAAYEQYF.

The V gene is TRBV6-5, the J gene TRBJ1-6; no clear D. Germline V gene sequence: CDR1 MNHEY, CDR2 SVGAGI. The CDR3 covers 13 residues. The V and J ends lost 6 bases and 15 bases respectively, with 18 bases between them. DNA of the CDR3: TGTGCCAGCAGCACCGGGGATTCACGGCACCTCCACTTT. It yields the protein CASSTGDSRHLHF.

The rearrangement joins TRBV6-6 to TRBJ1-3; 10 nucleotides match TRBD1. The CDR3 has 16 amino acids. Germline CDR1 is MNHNY and CDR2 is SVGAGI (reference sequence). Trimming took 4 bases from V and 3 from J; bases not matched to a gene: 6. CDR3: CASSSSGTGVGNTIYF. CDR3 nucleotides: TGTGCCAGCAGTTCATCCGGGACAGGGGTTGGAAACACCATATATTTT.